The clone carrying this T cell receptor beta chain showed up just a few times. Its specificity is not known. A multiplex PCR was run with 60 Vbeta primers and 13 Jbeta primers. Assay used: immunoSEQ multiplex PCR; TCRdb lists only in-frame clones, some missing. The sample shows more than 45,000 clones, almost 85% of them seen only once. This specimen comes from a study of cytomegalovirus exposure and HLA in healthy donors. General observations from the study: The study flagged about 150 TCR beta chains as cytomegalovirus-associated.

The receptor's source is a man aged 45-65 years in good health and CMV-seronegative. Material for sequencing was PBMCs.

CDR3 protein: CSVKLSVYEQYF. The CDR3 bases are TGCAGCGTTAAGCTCTCGGTCTACGAGCAGTACTTC. The V and J genes are TRBV29-1 and TRBJ2-7, with unresolved D. CDR3 length equals 12 residues. The V end lost 5 bases, the J end lost 3 bases, and 11 bases lay between the germline ends. CDR1 is SQVTM, CDR2 ANQGSEA, per germline.